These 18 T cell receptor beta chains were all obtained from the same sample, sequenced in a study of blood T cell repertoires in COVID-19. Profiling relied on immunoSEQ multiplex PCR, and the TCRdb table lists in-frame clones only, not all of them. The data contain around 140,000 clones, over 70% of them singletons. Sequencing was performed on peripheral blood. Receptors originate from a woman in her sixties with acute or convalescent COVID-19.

The CDR3 is CASLKFGERSKNIQYF. CDR3 bases: TGTGCCAGCTTAAAGTTTGGGGAGAGGTCCAAAAACATTCAGTACTTC. The rearrangement links TRBV7-9 to TRBJ2-4; D possibly corresponds to TRBD2 (5 bases). CDR3 length equals 16 residues. V lost 8 bases to trimming and J lost 2 bases, with 19 bases between them. Germline V CDR1 and CDR2: SEHNR, FQNEAQ (reference sequence).

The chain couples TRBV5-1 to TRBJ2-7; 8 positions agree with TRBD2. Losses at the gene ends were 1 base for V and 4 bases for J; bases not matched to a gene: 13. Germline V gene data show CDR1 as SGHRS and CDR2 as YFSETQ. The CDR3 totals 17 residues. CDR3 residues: CASSLFGWSLAGYEQYF. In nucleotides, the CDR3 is TGCGCCAGCAGCTTGTTTGGATGGAGTCTAGCGGGTTACGAGCAGTACTTC.

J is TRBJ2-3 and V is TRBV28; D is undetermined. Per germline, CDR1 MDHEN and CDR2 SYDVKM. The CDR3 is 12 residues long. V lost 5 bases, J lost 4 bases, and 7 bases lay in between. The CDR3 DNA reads TGTGCCAGCAGTCCCCAATCAGATACGCAGTATTTT. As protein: CASSPQSDTQYF.

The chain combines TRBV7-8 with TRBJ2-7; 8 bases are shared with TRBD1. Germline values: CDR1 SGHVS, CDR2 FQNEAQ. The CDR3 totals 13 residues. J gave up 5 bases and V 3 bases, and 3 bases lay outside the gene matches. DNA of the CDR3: TGTGCCAGCAGCTTTTGGACAGGGAACGAGCAGTACTTC. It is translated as CASSFWTGNEQYF.

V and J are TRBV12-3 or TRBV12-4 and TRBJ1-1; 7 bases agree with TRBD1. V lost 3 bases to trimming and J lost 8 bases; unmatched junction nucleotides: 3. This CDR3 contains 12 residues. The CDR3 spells CASSFKGQEAFF. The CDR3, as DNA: TGTGCCAGCAGTTTCAAGGGACAGGAAGCTTTCTTT.

CDR3 region: CASSLVPTRQGGYGYTF. Here the CDR3 DNA reads TGTGCCAGCAGCTTGGTACCCACACGACAGGGAGGCTATGGCTACACCTTC. The J gene is TRBJ1-2, the V gene TRBV5-4; 7 nucleotides match TRBD1. Trimming removed 0 bases from V and 4 bases from J; junction bases left unmatched: 12. Germline V gene data show CDR1 as SGHNT and CDR2 as YYREEE (reference sequence). This CDR3 region has 17 residues.

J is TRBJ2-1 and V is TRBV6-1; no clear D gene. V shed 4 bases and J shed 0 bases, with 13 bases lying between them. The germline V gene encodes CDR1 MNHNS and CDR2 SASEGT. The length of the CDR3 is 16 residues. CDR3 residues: CASSGGFAISYNEQFF. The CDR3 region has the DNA TGTGCCAGCAGTGGTGGCTTCGCCATCTCCTACAATGAGCAGTTCTTC.

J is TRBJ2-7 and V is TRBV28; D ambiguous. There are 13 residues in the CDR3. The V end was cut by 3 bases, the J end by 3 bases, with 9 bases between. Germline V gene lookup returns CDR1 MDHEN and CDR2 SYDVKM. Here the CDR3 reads CASSFVFSYEQYF. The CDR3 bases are TGTGCCAGCAGTTTTGTCTTTAGCTACGAGCAGTACTTC.

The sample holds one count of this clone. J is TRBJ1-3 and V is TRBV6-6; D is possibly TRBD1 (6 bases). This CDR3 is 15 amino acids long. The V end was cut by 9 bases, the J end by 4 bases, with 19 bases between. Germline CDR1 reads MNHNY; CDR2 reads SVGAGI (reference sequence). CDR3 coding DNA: TGTGCCAGTTCGGACAGTCTTGGGTGGGGAAACACCATATATTTT. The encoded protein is CASSDSLGWGNTIYF.

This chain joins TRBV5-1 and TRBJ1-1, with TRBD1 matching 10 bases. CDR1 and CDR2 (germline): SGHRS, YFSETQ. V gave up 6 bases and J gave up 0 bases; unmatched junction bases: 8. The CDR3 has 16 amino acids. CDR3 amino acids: CASKSGQGLVNTEAFF. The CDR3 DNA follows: TGCGCCAGCAAATCGGGACAGGGGTTGGTGAACACTGAAGCTTTCTTT. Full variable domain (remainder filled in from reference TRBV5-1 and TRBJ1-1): KAGVTQTPRYLIKTRGQQVTLSCSPISGHRSVSWYQQTPGQGLQFLFEYFSETQRNKGNFPGRFSGRQFSNSRSEMNVSTLELGDSALYLCASKSGQGLVNTEAFFGQGTRLTVV.

The CDR3 reads CASSLDPGSSSQETQYF. DNA for the CDR3: TGTGCCAGCAGTTTGGACCCGGGGTCCTCTTCGCAAGAGACCCAGTACTTC. The V gene is TRBV28, the J gene TRBJ2-5, with D possibly being TRBD2 (5 bases). Germline V gene data show CDR1 as MDHEN and CDR2 as SYDVKM. V was shortened by 3 bases and J by 2 bases, with 19 bases between the two germline ends. This CDR3 has 17 residues.

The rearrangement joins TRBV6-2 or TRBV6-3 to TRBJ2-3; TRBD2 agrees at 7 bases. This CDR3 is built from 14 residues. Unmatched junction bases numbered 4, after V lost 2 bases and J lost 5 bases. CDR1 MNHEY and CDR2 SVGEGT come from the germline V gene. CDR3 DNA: TGTGCCAGCAGTTACCGGACTAGACGAGATACGCAGTATTTT. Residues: CASSYRTRRDTQYF.

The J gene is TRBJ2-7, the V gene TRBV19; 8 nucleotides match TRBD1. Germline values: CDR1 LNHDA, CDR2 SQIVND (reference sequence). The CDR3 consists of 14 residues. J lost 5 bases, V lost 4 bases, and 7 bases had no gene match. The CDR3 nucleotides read TGTGCCAGTAGTAGATACAGGGGGATCGACGAGCAGTACTTC. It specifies CASSRYRGIDEQYF.

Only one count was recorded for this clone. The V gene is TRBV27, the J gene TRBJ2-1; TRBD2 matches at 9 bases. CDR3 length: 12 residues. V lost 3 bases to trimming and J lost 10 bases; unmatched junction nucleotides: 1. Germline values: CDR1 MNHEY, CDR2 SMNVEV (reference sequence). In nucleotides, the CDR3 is TGTGCCAGCAGTTTGGCGGGAGGGGAGCAGTTCTTC. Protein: CASSLAGGEQFF.

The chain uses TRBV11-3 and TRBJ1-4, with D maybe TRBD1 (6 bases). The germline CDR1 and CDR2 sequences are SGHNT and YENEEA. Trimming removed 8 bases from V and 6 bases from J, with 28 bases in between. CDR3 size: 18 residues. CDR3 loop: CASHTAPGIGGAHEKLFF. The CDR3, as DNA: TGTGCCAGCCACACCGCGCCCGGTATAGGGGGGGCCCATGAAAAACTGTTTTTT.

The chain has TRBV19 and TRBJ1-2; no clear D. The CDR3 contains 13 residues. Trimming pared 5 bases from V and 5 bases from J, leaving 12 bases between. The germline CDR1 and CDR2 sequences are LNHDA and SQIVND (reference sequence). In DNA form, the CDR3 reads TGTGCCAGTAGTTCACTTCAAGATTATGGCTACACCTTC. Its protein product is CASSSLQDYGYTF.

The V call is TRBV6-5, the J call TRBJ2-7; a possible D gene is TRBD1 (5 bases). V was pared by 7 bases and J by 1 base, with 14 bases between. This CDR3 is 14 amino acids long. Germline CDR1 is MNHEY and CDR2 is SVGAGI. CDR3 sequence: CASIPRQGSYEQYF. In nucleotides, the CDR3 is TGTGCCAGCATCCCGAGGCAGGGTTCCTACGAGCAGTACTTC.

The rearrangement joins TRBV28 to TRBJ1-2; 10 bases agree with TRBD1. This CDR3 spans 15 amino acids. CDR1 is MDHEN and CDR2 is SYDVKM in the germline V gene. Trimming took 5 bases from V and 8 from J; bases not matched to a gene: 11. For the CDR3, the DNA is TGTGCCAGCAGTCTCCCGGGACAGGGGAATCGGGGCTACACCTTC. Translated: CASSLPGQGNRGYTF.